This TCR beta chain was identified in a study of blood T cell repertoires in COVID-19. Sequenced by immunoSEQ multiplex PCR; TCRdb stores in-frame clones only, minus some. The sample has hundreds of thousands of clones, approximately 90% seen once. With V trimmed by 4 bases and J by 3 bases, 7 bases remained unmatched. Germline values: CDR1 KGHDR, CDR2 SFDVKD. This CDR3 region has 15 residues. The specimen was PBMCs or T cells enriched from blood (not recorded which). The receptor was isolated from a man younger than 45 who had recovered from COVID-19. V gene TRBV24-1 combines with J gene TRBJ1-2; 7 bases map to TRBD1. CDR3 DNA sequence: TGTGCCACCAGTGAGTCAACAGGGGCTTACTATGGCTACACCTTC. Translation: CATSESTGAYYGYTF.